These 29 T cell receptor beta chains came from one sample sequenced in a study of beta chain features in type 1 diabetes. Study-wide results and limits: Within each of all four CD4+ subsets, Type 1 diabetes patients had TCRB CDR3s that were moderately but significantly shorter.

Every isolated RNA sample was fully reverse transcribed, so sequencing captured expressed TCRB transcripts. Using immunoSEQ multiplex PCR, the repertoire was profiled, and TCRdb retains in-frame clones only, with some absent. In the table there are some 350,000 clones, around 10% of which are singletons. These TCRs' antigens remain unknown. The material sequenced was central memory CD4+ T cells from blood. These TCRs come from a man aged 25 to 45 with type 1 diabetes.

This clone was picked up a small number of times. This chain uses TRBV5-1 with TRBJ2-7; possibly TRBD1 for D (5 bases). The V gene lost 0 bases and the J gene lost 7 bases, with 5 bases spanning the gap. The CDR3 consists of 11 residues. Germline CDR1 is SGHRS and CDR2 is YFSETQ. The CDR3 nucleotides are TGCGCCAGCAGCTTGGAGGGGGAGCAGTACTTC. Encoded protein: CASSLEGEQYF. Drawing the rest from reference TRBV5-1 and TRBJ2-7, the complete variable domain is KAGVTQTPRYLIKTRGQQVTLSCSPISGHRSVSWYQQTPGQGLQFLFEYFSETQRNKGNFPGRFSGRQFSNSRSEMNVSTLELGDSALYLCASSLEGEQYFGPGTRLTVT.

This clone was counted ten times or more. The identical CDR3 is also encoded by other nucleotide sequences in the sample. The rearrangement links TRBV7-9 to TRBJ1-3, with D hard to call. V gave up 1 base and J gave up 4 bases, with 11 bases separating them. CDR3 length: 15 amino acids. Germline V gives CDR1 SEHNR, CDR2 FQNEAQ (reference sequence). DNA for the CDR3: TGTGCCAGCAGCTTAGGGGAGGTTTCCGGAAACACCATATATTTT. This translates into CASSLGEVSGNTIYF.

Many counts were recorded for this clone. The J gene is TRBJ1-1, the V gene TRBV11-2; a possible D gene is TRBD1 (6 bases). The CDR3 extends over 15 amino acids. Germline V gene data show CDR1 as SGHAT and CDR2 as FQNNGV. V lost 3 bases and J 3 bases, leaving 14 bases between the germline ends. CDR3 region: CASSFTTGGDTEAFF. CDR3 DNA sequence: TGTGCCAGCAGCTTCACGACAGGAGGAGACACTGAAGCTTTCTTT. The complete variable domain, with remaining parts taken from reference TRBV11-2 and TRBJ1-1, reads EAGVAQSPRYKIIEKRQSVAFWCNPISGHATLYWYQQILGQGPKLLIQFQNNGVVDDSQLPKDRFSAERLKGVDSTLKIQPAKLEDSAVYLCASSFTTGGDTEAFFGQGTRLTVV.

This chain links TRBV5-1 with TRBJ2-3; D perhaps matches TRBD2 (6 bases). V lost 8 bases to trimming and J lost 5 bases, with 15 bases between them. The germline V gene has CDR1 SGHRS and CDR2 YFSETQ. The CDR3 has 13 residues. CDR3 residues: CASTPLAEDTQYF. The CDR3 DNA reads TGCGCCAGTACCCCATTAGCGGAAGATACGCAGTATTTT.

This clone occurred a few times. This chain joins TRBV2 and TRBJ2-5; no definite D call. V shed 6 bases and J shed 0 bases, with 11 bases lying between them. CDR1 is SNHLY, CDR2 FYNNEI, per germline. The CDR3 totals 14 residues. CDR3 coding DNA: TGTGCCAGCAGGACCTCCCAGTACCAAGAGACCCAGTACTTC. This gives the protein CASRTSQYQETQYF. Full variable domain (missing parts from reference TRBV2 and TRBJ2-5): EPEVTQTPSHQVTQMGQEVILRCVPISNHLYFYWYRQILGQKVEFLVSFYNNEISEKSEIFDDQFSVERPDGSNFTLKIRSTKLEDSAMYFCASRTSQYQETQYFGPGTRLLVL.

The V and J genes are TRBV27 and TRBJ2-1; 11 bases agree with TRBD1. The CDR3 sequence is 16 residues long. Germline CDR1 and CDR2: MNHEY and SMNVEV (reference sequence). V lost 5 bases and J lost 9; bases outside the gene matches: 12. The CDR3 is CASSPSGQGAVVEQFF. The CDR3 bases are TGTGCCAGCAGTCCATCTGGACAGGGGGCTGTAGTTGAGCAGTTCTTC.

This clone was counted only a few times. This may stem from a read error, because a much larger clone lies one nucleotide away. The chain uses TRBV29-1 and TRBJ1-2; 12 bases are shared with TRBD1. The CDR3 totals 13 residues. Germline V lookup: CDR1 SQVTM, CDR2 ANQGSEA. The CDR3 reads CRGAGTGGNGYTF. Written as DNA, the CDR3 is TGCCGCGGGGCGGGGACAGGGGGCAATGGCTACACCTTC.

This clone occurred a few times. The genes are TRBV4-1 and TRBJ2-1; unclear D gene. The CDR3 is made up of 13 amino acids. The V end lost 0 bases, the J end lost 9 bases, and 9 bases lay between the germline ends. Germline loops: CDR1 MGHRA, CDR2 YSYEKL. The CDR3 reads CASSQDPRSEQFF. The CDR3, as DNA: TGCGCCAGCAGCCAAGATCCTCGGAGTGAGCAGTTCTTC.

This clone showed up just a few times. The chain uses TRBV5-1 and TRBJ1-3; D is ambiguous. The CDR3 loop spans 15 amino acids. CDR1 and CDR2 (germline): SGHRS, YFSETQ. Trimming removed 6 bases at V and 0 bases at J, with 13 bases between. The CDR3 region is CASTPAGLSGNTIYF. CDR3 DNA: TGCGCCAGCACCCCCGCGGGTCTCTCTGGAAACACCATATATTTT.

The chain links TRBV14 to TRBJ1-3; possibly TRBD1 for D (6 bases). The V gene's germline CDR1 is SGHDN and CDR2 FVKESK. Deletions cut 4 bases from V and 4 bases from J, with 17 bases between. This CDR3 region has 16 residues. The CDR3 sequence: CASSLTPGQMGNTIYF. CDR3 bases: TGTGCCAGCAGCCTAACCCCCGGACAGATGGGAAACACCATATATTTT.

This sequence joins TRBV7-2 and TRBJ1-4; 8 bases agree with TRBD1. This CDR3 comprises 16 residues. With 2 bases clipped from V and 8 bases from J, the junction kept 10 bases outside the gene matches. Germline V gene sequence: CDR1 SGHTA, CDR2 FQGNSA. The CDR3 bases are TGTGCCAGCAGCTTATCCCTGACAGGGGCCAACGAAAAACTGTTTTTT. It translates to CASSLSLTGANEKLFF.

This clone was counted many times. The CDR3: CASSSEGGYEKLFF. As DNA, the CDR3 is TGTGCCAGCAGTTCGGAGGGAGGATATGAAAAACTGTTTTTT. The J gene is TRBJ1-4, the V gene TRBV28; no firm D call. Per germline, CDR1 MDHEN and CDR2 SYDVKM. The CDR3 is made up of 14 amino acids. V was trimmed by 4 bases and J by 6 bases, leaving 12 bases between them.

The chain links TRBV7-3 to TRBJ2-1, with TRBD2 identical over 11 bases. V lost 3 bases to trimming and J lost 3 bases; unmatched junction nucleotides: 1. Germline assignment: CDR1 SGHTA and CDR2 FQGTGA. The CDR3 runs 15 residues. The CDR3 DNA follows: TGTGCCAGCAGCTTTACTAGCGGGGGCTACAATGAGCAGTTCTTC. Translation: CASSFTSGGYNEQFF.

The V and J genes are TRBV5-6 and TRBJ2-7; 8 bases match TRBD1. CDR3 length: 15 amino acids. Germline V gives CDR1 SGHDT, CDR2 YYEEEE. Trimming took 6 bases from V and 3 from J; bases not matched to a gene: 11. The CDR3 loop is CASIPRQGTIYEQYF. The CDR3 DNA follows: TGTGCCAGCATACCTCGACAGGGGACAATCTACGAGCAGTACTTC.

This clone was found a few times. This sequence joins TRBV4-1 and TRBJ1-3; D possibly corresponds to TRBD1 (5 bases). Looked up from germline, CDR1 is MGHRA and CDR2 is YSYEKL. V lost 4 bases to trimming and J lost 9 bases, with 19 bases between them. The CDR3 covers 15 residues. The CDR3 here is CASSPTGTQAVTIYF. For the CDR3, the DNA is TGCGCCAGCAGCCCGACCGGGACTCAGGCGGTCACCATATATTTT.

The chain carries TRBV7-6 and TRBJ2-2, with D hard to call. V was pared by 5 bases and J by 0 bases, with 10 bases between. Per the germline V gene, CDR1 is SGHVS and CDR2 is FNYEAQ. CDR3 size: 15 residues. CDR3 DNA: TGTGCCAGCAGCGTCACGGCGGCGAACACCGGGGAGCTGTTTTTT. Translated, it gives CASSVTAANTGELFF. Based on the CDR3 plus reference TRBV7-6 and TRBJ2-2, the full variable domain is GAGVSQSPRYKVTKRGQDVALRCDPISGHVSLYWYRQALGQGPEFLTYFNYEAQQDKSGLPNDRFSAERPEGSISTLTIQRTEQRDSAMYRCASSVTAANTGELFFGEGSRLTVL.

This clone has more than one count but fewer than ten. The chain carries TRBV7-2 and TRBJ2-7; TRBD2 matches at 8 bases. V lost 1 base, J lost 4 bases, and 6 bases stayed unmatched. The CDR3 has 15 amino acids. The germline V gene has CDR1 SGHTA and CDR2 FQGNSA. CDR3 sequence: CASSLVGLGEYEQYF. CDR3 sequence (DNA): TGTGCCAGCAGCTTAGTGGGACTAGGCGAATACGAGCAGTACTTC.

This clone was found many times. The chain is built from TRBV7-2 and TRBJ2-1, with D possibly matching TRBD1 (6 bases). The CDR3 runs to 12 residues. Trimming shortened V by 5 bases and J by 11 bases, and 13 bases separated the two germline ends. Germline CDR1 reads SGHTA; CDR2 reads FQGNSA. Here the CDR3 DNA reads TGTGCCAGCAGCCTACTCCGGGACAAGCAGTTCTTC. It is translated as CASSLLRDKQFF.

Turning to this clone: A much larger clone is a single base away; this may be a read error. The chain links TRBV7-4 to TRBJ2-2; D gene uncertain. Germline V gene data show CDR1 as SGHVT and CDR2 as SQSDAQ. The V end was cut by 0 bases, the J end by 0 bases, with 5 bases between. The CDR3 runs 15 residues. DNA for the CDR3: TGTGCCAGCAGCTTAGCAGGAGCGAACACCGGGGAGCTGTTTTTT. This codes for CASSLAGANTGELFF.

CDR3 in DNA: TGCGCCAGCAGCTCGGCTGGCTACGAGCAGTACTTC. It codes for CASSSAGYEQYF. The rearrangement links TRBV5-1 to TRBJ2-7; D unclear. The CDR3 contains 12 residues. Trimming took 3 bases from V and 3 from J, leaving 7 bases between them. In germline, CDR1 is SGHRS, CDR2 YFSETQ.

This clone was seen many times. The chain combines TRBV14 with TRBJ2-1, with a tentative D call TRBD1 (5 bases). The CDR3 spans 13 residues. Germline CDR1 and CDR2: SGHDN and FVKESK. Trimming removed 4 bases at V and 6 bases at J, with 10 bases between. In nucleotides, the CDR3 is TGTGCCAGCAGCCTAGGGGTGCTCAATGAGCAGTTCTTC. This encodes CASSLGVLNEQFF. Full variable domain (missing parts from reference TRBV14 and TRBJ2-1): EAGVTQFPSHSVIEKGQTVTLRCDPISGHDNLYWYRRVMGKEIKFLLHFVKESKQDESGMPNNRFLAERTGGTYSTLKVQPAELEDSGVYFCASSLGVLNEQFFGPGTRLTVL.

The V and J genes are TRBV28 and TRBJ2-7; D is undetermined. Per germline, CDR1 MDHEN and CDR2 SYDVKM. The CDR3 consists of 13 residues. V lost 6 bases to trimming and J lost 0 bases, with 9 bases between them. The CDR3: CASSPLSSYEQYF. CDR3 in DNA: TGTGCCAGCAGCCCACTTAGCTCCTACGAGCAGTACTTC.

This clone was recorded a few times. The V call is TRBV4-2, the J call TRBJ2-7; 7 bases agree with TRBD2. V shed 2 bases and J 1 base; nucleotides not matched to a gene: 8. There are 16 residues in the CDR3. CDR1 and CDR2 from the germline V gene are LGHNA and YNFKEQ. The CDR3 nucleotides are TGTGCCAGCAGCCAAACTTCACGGGACTATTCCTACGAGCAGTACTTC. The encoded protein is CASSQTSRDYSYEQYF.

This clone was seen a few times. The chain is built from TRBV6-6 and TRBJ1-6; TRBD1 might be the D (5 bases). The CDR3 spans 15 residues. The V gene lost 0 bases and the J gene lost 7 bases, with 10 bases spanning the gap. Germline CDR1 is MNHNY and CDR2 is SVGAGI (reference sequence). CDR3 nucleotide sequence: TGTGCCAGCAGTTACTCGCGGGGGAAGAATTCACCCCTCCACTTT. It yields the protein CASSYSRGKNSPLHF.

The V gene is TRBV6-5, the J gene TRBJ1-1, with D possibly being TRBD1 (5 bases). V lost 5 bases and J 1 base, leaving 11 bases between the germline ends. The CDR3 is made up of 14 amino acids. Germline CDR1 and CDR2: MNHEY and SVGAGI. The CDR3 DNA follows: TGTGCCAGCAGTCCCACCGGGGGGAACACTGAAGCTTTCTTT. This codes for CASSPTGGNTEAFF.

This chain uses TRBV2 with TRBJ2-7; D is undetermined. From germline, CDR1 is SNHLY and CDR2 FYNNEI. CDR3 length: 11 amino acids. The ends were cut back, 5 bases at V and 4 bases at J, with 6 bases in the middle. CDR3 region: CASSPEYEQYF. CDR3 DNA: TGTGCCAGCAGTCCGGAGTACGAGCAGTACTTC. The whole variable domain, remainder taken from reference TRBV2 and TRBJ2-7, is EPEVTQTPSHQVTQMGQEVILRCVPISNHLYFYWYRQILGQKVEFLVSFYNNEISEKSEIFDDQFSVERPDGSNFTLKIRSTKLEDSAMYFCASSPEYEQYFGPGTRLTVT.

This clone was seen only a few times. The V and J genes are TRBV19 and TRBJ1-5; maybe TRBD1 (6 bases). Trimming cost V 9 bases and J 5 bases, with 20 bases left between them. CDR3 length equals 15 residues. Germline V gives CDR1 LNHDA, CDR2 SQIVND (reference sequence). CDR3 nucleotides: TGTGCCAGCCAGACCTCCGGGACAAATTATCAGCCCCAGCATTTT. Protein product: CASQTSGTNYQPQHF.

About this clone itself: Other DNA sequences from this sample encode an identical CDR3 as well. This sequence joins TRBV6-5 and TRBJ2-7; TRBD1 matches at 7 bases. Germline V gene sequence: CDR1 MNHEY, CDR2 SVGAGI. This CDR3 has 13 residues. Trimming cost V 2 bases and J 3 bases; bases outside gene matches: 1. The CDR3 region is CASSYQGDYEQYF. CDR3 bases: TGTGCCAGCAGTTACCAGGGGGACTACGAGCAGTACTTC.

This clone appeared a few times. The chain uses TRBV4-1 and TRBJ1-2; 10 bases align to TRBD1. The ends lost 3 bases at V and 4 bases at J; junction bases unmatched: 5. The germline gives CDR1 MGHRA, CDR2 YSYEKL. The CDR3 totals 15 residues. CDR3 residues: CASSHHGQGGYGYTF. DNA of the CDR3: TGCGCCAGCAGCCACCACGGACAGGGGGGCTATGGCTACACCTTC.